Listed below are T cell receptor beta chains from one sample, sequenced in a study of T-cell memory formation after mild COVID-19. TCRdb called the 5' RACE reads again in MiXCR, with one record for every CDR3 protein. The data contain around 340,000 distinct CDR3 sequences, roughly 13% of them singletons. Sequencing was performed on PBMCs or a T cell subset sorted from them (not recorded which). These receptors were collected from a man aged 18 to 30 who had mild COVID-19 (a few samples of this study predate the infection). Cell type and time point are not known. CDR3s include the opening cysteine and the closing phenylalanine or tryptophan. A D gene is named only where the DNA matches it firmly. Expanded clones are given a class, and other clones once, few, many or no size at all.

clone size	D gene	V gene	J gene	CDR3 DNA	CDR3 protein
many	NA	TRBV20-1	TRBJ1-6	TGCAGTGCTAAGGGGCCCTCCTATAATTCACCCCTCCACTTT	CSAKGPSYNSPLHF
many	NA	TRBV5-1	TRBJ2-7	TGCGCCAGCAGCTTTACAGGGAACGACTACGAGCAGTACTTC	CASSFTGNDYEQYF
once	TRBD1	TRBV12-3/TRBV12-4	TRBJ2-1	TGTGCCAGCAGTTTAAACCCAGGGGGCTGGAATGAGCAGTTCTTC	CASSLNPGGWNEQFF
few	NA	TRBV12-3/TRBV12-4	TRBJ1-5	TGTGCCAGCAGTACCACGGGTACCCAGCATTTT	CASSTTGTQHF
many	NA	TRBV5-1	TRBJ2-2	TGTGCCAGCAGTTCTCAGGGGTCCGGGGAGCTGTTTTTT	CASSSQGSGELFF
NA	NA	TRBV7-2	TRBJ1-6	TGTGCCAGCATCAAAGGCAGGGTTGGTAATTCACCCCTCCACTTT	CASIKGRVGNSPLHF
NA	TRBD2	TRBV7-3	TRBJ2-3	TGTGCCAGCAGCTCGGGACCCCCGGGGGGTGCGGATACGCAGTATTTT	CASSSGPPGGADTQYF
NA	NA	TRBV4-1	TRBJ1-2	TGCGCCAGCAGCCAAGAGGGGGAAGCCTATGGCTACACCTTC	CASSQEGEAYGYTF
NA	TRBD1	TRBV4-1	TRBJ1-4	TGCGCCAGCAGCCGAGGGACAGGGGGCAGATATGAAAAACTGTTTTTT	CASSRGTGGRYEKLFF
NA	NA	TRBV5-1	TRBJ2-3	TGCGCCAGCAGCAGAGAGGGCTCGTATACGCAGTATTTT	CASSREGSYTQYF
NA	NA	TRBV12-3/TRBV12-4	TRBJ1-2	TGTGCCAGCAGTTTCACCCTCAGGCGTCAATATGGCTACACCTTC	CASSFTLRRQYGYTF
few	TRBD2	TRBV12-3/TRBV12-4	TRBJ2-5	TGTGCCACGGGACTAGTGCCAGAGACCCAGTACTTC	CATGLVPETQYF
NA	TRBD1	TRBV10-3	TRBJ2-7	TGTGCCATCACTTTCTCGGAGACAGGGTTCTACGAGCAGTACTTC	CAITFSETGFYEQYF